A selection of T cell receptor beta chains follows, all from one sample in a study of radiation and T cells in renal cell carcinoma. The protocol was immunoSEQ multiplex PCR, while the TCRdb copy is restricted to in-frame clones and leaves out a portion. The sample includes around 80,000 clones, around 76% of them seen just once. Sequenced material: blood, taken from a patient whose treatment included radiotherapy and nephrectomy. The receptors derive from a man aged 60 to 69 with renal cell carcinoma. The CDR3 runs from the conserved cysteine through the conserved F or W. A D gene is named only where the DNA matches it firmly. Only some rows state a clone size, as once, few, many or a class for expanded clones.

J gene: TRBJ2-2; V gene: TRBV15; clone size: NA; D gene: TRBD1; CDR3 protein: CATSTGGGELFF; CDR3 DNA: TGTGCCACCAGCACAGGGGGCGGGGAGCTGTTTTTT
J gene: TRBJ1-5; V gene: TRBV6-5; clone size: NA; D gene: NA; CDR3 protein: CASSPAAGTRPSNF; CDR3 DNA: TGTGCCAGCAGCCCAGCGGCCGGGACTCGCCCCAGCAATTTT
J gene: TRBJ2-2; V gene: TRBV7-7; clone size: NA; D gene: NA; CDR3 protein: CASSTRLASAGTGELFF; CDR3 DNA: TGTGCCAGCAGCACAAGGTTGGCTAGCGCTGGTACCGGGGAGCTGTTTTTT
J gene: TRBJ2-7; V gene: TRBV4-3; clone size: once; D gene: TRBD2; CDR3 protein: CASSLVAGASYEQYF; CDR3 DNA: TGCGCCAGCAGCTTAGTAGCGGGAGCCTCCTACGAGCAGTACTTC
J gene: TRBJ1-5; V gene: TRBV6-6; clone size: NA; D gene: TRBD1; CDR3 protein: CASSYPGQGHQPQHF; CDR3 DNA: TGTGCCAGCAGTTATCCGGGACAGGGTCATCAGCCCCAGCATTTT
J gene: TRBJ2-7; V gene: TRBV11-2; clone size: once; D gene: NA; CDR3 protein: CASSLNQGSYEQYF; CDR3 DNA: TGTGCCAGCAGCTTAAACCAGGGGAGCTACGAGCAGTACTTC
J gene: TRBJ1-1; V gene: TRBV4-1; clone size: few; D gene: TRBD1; CDR3 protein: CASSHLGTGNTEAFF; CDR3 DNA: TGCGCCAGCAGCCATCTCGGGACAGGAAACACTGAAGCTTTCTTT
J gene: TRBJ1-3; V gene: TRBV19; clone size: once; D gene: TRBD1; CDR3 protein: CASSADRVSAGNTIYF; CDR3 DNA: TGTGCCAGTAGTGCCGACAGGGTCTCGGCTGGAAACACCATATATTTT
J gene: TRBJ2-3; V gene: TRBV11-3; clone size: NA; D gene: TRBD1; CDR3 protein: CASSRDRDRDTDTQYF; CDR3 DNA: TGTGCCAGCAGCCGAGACCGGGACAGGGACACAGATACGCAGTATTTT
J gene: TRBJ1-1; V gene: TRBV27; clone size: few; D gene: NA; CDR3 protein: CASSWAGGNTEAFF; CDR3 DNA: TGTGCCAGCAGCTGGGCGGGTGGGAACACTGAAGCTTTCTTT
J gene: TRBJ2-1; V gene: TRBV5-4; clone size: NA; D gene: NA; CDR3 protein: CASRSEVQSYNEQFF; CDR3 DNA: TGTGCCAGCAGGTCAGAAGTGCAGTCCTACAATGAGCAGTTCTTC